The T cell receptor beta chain described here comes from a study of CD8 T cells in ankylosing spondylitis. Broader study findings: Within peripheral blood, clones linked to disease were CD8+ and relatively rare. Before this, some motif variants had been reported in reactive arthritis synovial fluid and blood. Disease-linked clones reportedly concentrated significantly in matched ankylosing spondylitis synovial fluid. Characteristic, it appeared, of ankylosing spondylitis blood was a TCR beta motif of about eight highly homologous variants.

This clonotype has a count of ten or more. The antigen is undetermined. Germline V gene lookup returns CDR1 ENHRY and CDR2 SYGVKD. V was shortened by 8 bases and J by 5 bases, with 22 bases between the two germline ends. The CDR3 loop spans 17 amino acids. Quantitative 5'-RACE with molecular barcodes generated TCR beta libraries. A single record per CDR3 protein comes from TCRdb applying MiXCR to the 5' RACE reads. This table holds about 540,000 distinct CDR3 sequences, roughly 12% found once. This clonotype was sampled from a male donor with ankylosing spondylitis. The specimen sequenced was blood, either unsorted or a sorted T cell fraction (not recorded which). This chain joins TRBV10-3 and TRBJ1-6; no definite D call. The CDR3 loop is CAISPVRSGVDNSPLHF. CDR3 nucleotides: TGTGCCATCTCTCCGGTCAGGTCGGGTGTGGATAATTCACCCCTCCACTTT.